This paragraph reports one T cell receptor (beta chain). The antigen remains undetermined. Germline CDR1 and CDR2: KGHDR and SFDVKD. The CDR3 totals 16 residues. V was clipped by 3 bases and J by 4 bases, with 14 bases between them. The data belong to a study of T cell responses to AZD1222 COVID-19 vaccine. Study observations and caveats: Two AZD1222 doses significantly raised spike-specific TCR breadth and depth over controls. In a largely white British group with more females than males, clonal diversity was possibly underestimated. Nearly half of spike-specific TCRs reportedly target variant regions that are unmutated in the B.1.351 and B.1.1.7 variants. Only six or seven AZD1222 recipients tested seropositive at baseline.

Data came from immunoSEQ multiplex PCR; TCRdb stores just in-frame clones and leaves some out. The sample records about 190,000 clones, 80% to 90% being singletons. The specimen was peripheral blood, collected on day 0 of AZD1222 vaccination. The chain is built from TRBV24-1 and TRBJ2-2; D assignment may be TRBD1 or TRBD2 (6 bases each). This TCR was sampled from an adult in good health. CDR3 amino acids: CATSDESRGLTGELFF. CDR3 nucleotide sequence: TGTGCCACCAGTGATGAGTCTCGGGGGCTCACCGGGGAGCTGTTTTTT.